A single sample gave rise to the 10 T cell receptor beta chains below, sequenced in a study of T cell responses to AZD1222 COVID-19 vaccine. The protocol was immunoSEQ multiplex PCR, while the TCRdb copy is restricted to in-frame clones and leaves out a portion. The sample records approximately 75,000 clones, 85% to 90% being singletons. Sequencing used peripheral blood, obtained 28 days after the second AZD1222 dose. The receptors originated from an adult who received the AZD1222 COVID-19 vaccine.

This clone appeared a single time. V and J are TRBV29-1 and TRBJ1-2, with 9 bases lining up with TRBD1. J was trimmed by 6 bases and V by 6 bases; bases with no gene match: 8. The CDR3 sequence is 13 residues long. Germline V gene data show CDR1 as SQVTM and CDR2 as ANQGSEA. CDR3 loop: CSVETGGRDGYTF. Written as DNA, the CDR3 is TGCAGCGTGGAAACAGGGGGCCGGGATGGCTACACCTTC. Complete variable domain (other parts from reference TRBV29-1 and TRBJ1-2): SAVISQKPSRDICQRGTSLTIQCQVDSQVTMMFWYRQQPGQSLTLIATANQGSEATYESGFVIDKFPISRPNLTFSTLTVSNMSPEDSSIYLCSVETGGRDGYTFGSGTRLTVV.

The J gene is TRBJ1-1, the V gene TRBV4-2; 9 nucleotides align to TRBD1. Germline V gene data show CDR1 as LGHNA and CDR2 as YNFKEQ. The CDR3 covers 15 residues. The ends lost 4 bases at V and 4 bases at J; junction bases unmatched: 7. In DNA form, the CDR3 reads TGTGCCAGCAGCCCCCGTGGGGACAGGGCCACTGAAGCTTTCTTT. This encodes CASSPRGDRATEAFF.

This clone was detected only once. The chain combines TRBV19 with TRBJ2-2; D might be TRBD2 (7 bases). V lost 7 bases and J 4 bases, leaving 19 bases between the germline ends. This CDR3 is built from 16 residues. Germline V gene lookup returns CDR1 LNHDA and CDR2 SQIVND (reference sequence). The CDR3 loop reads CASNPRGGRATGELFF. For the CDR3, the DNA is TGTGCCAGTAACCCGAGGGGGGGACGTGCCACCGGGGAGCTGTTTTTT.

The CDR3 nucleotides read TGTGCCAGCAGCAAACAGGGCCTCGAGCAGTACTTC. It yields the protein CASSKQGLEQYF. The chain employs TRBV6-5 and TRBJ2-7, with TRBD1 as a possible D gene (6 bases). V lost 6 bases to trimming and J lost 6 bases, with 12 bases between them. The CDR3 is 12 amino acids. CDR1 MNHEY and CDR2 SVGAGI come from the germline V gene.

The chain links TRBV28 to TRBJ2-1; 14 bases map to TRBD2. The V gene's germline CDR1 is MDHEN and CDR2 SYDVKM. V lost 6 bases to trimming and J lost 7 bases; unmatched junction nucleotides: 5. The CDR3 sequence is 15 residues long. The CDR3 nucleotides read TGTGCCAGCAGAGGACTAGCGGGGGGCTTAAATGAGCAGTTCTTC. Protein sequence: CASRGLAGGLNEQFF.

This chain connects TRBV15 to TRBJ1-2, with 8 positions matching TRBD1. The CDR3 has 14 residues. V trimming: 6 bases; J trimming: 3 bases; junction bases outside the gene matches: 6. Germline V gene sequence: CDR1 LNHNV, CDR2 YYDKDF (reference sequence). This CDR3 reads CATRGTGGDYGYTF. Written as DNA, the CDR3 is TGTGCCACCAGGGGAACAGGGGGGGACTATGGCTACACCTTC.

V gene TRBV4-1 combines with J gene TRBJ1-1; 9 bases are a match to TRBD1. Germline-derived CDR1 and CDR2 are MGHRA and YSYEKL. J lost 5 bases, V lost 1 base, and 5 bases had no gene match. This CDR3 is built from 15 residues. The CDR3 DNA reads as TGCGCCAGCAGCCAAGCCACAGGGGGCCGGACTGAAGCTTTCTTT. It translates to CASSQATGGRTEAFF.

The chain couples TRBV29-1 to TRBJ2-3; no clear D gene. The CDR3 length is 13 residues. Germline-derived CDR1 and CDR2 are SQVTM and ANQGSEA. V lost 1 base to trimming and J lost 0 bases, with 5 bases between them. CDR3 sequence reads: CSVEVTSTDTQYF. The CDR3 coding sequence is TGCAGCGTTGAAGTGACTAGCACAGATACGCAGTATTTT.

The chain employs TRBV4-2 and TRBJ1-1, with TRBD1 as a possible D gene (5 bases). CDR3 length: 14 amino acids. Germline assignment: CDR1 LGHNA and CDR2 YNFKEQ. The V gene lost 3 bases and the J gene lost 5 bases, with 13 bases spanning the gap. CDR3 DNA sequence: TGTGCCAGCAGCCAGAGATCAGGGATAACTGAAGCTTTCTTT. Translation: CASSQRSGITEAFF.

The CDR3 sequence is CARSAGQVNTEAFF. The CDR3 bases are TGTGCCAGAAGCGCGGGACAGGTGAACACTGAAGCTTTCTTT. The J gene is TRBJ1-1, the V gene TRBV5-3; 8 bases align to TRBD1. Being an ORF, TRBV5-3 has a function that is uncertain. Trimming removed 4 bases from V and 0 bases from J; junction bases left unmatched: 2. The CDR3 is 14 residues long.